This is a list of T cell receptor beta chains from one sample in a study of cytomegalovirus exposure and HLA in healthy donors. Repertoires were generated with immunoSEQ multiplex PCR, while TCRdb's copy carries only in-frame clones and drops some. The sample holds over 80,000 clones, roughly 80% seen once. The specimen sequenced was PBMCs. The origin of the receptors is a man aged 25-45 years in good health and CMV-seropositive. Each CDR3 is given with its conserved first and last residue. A D gene is named only where the DNA matches it firmly. Rows may omit the clone size; those that give it use once, few, many or a size class.

TGTGCCAGCAGCTTACGCGACACCTACCCTAACTATGGCTACACCTTC	CASSLRDTYPNYGYTF	TRBJ1-2	TRBV13	.	.
TGTGCCACCAGCAGAGGACAGGGCGCGAACACCGGGGAGCTGTTTTTT	CATSRGQGANTGELFF	TRBJ2-2	TRBV15	TRBD1	.
TGTGCCTGGAGTCTCGGCGGCGAGCAGTACTTC	CAWSLGGEQYF	TRBJ2-7	TRBV30	.	.
TGTGCCAGTAGTATAAGGGGACAGGGGGCGATTGCCGGGGAGCTGTTTTTT	CASSIRGQGAIAGELFF	TRBJ2-2	TRBV19	TRBD1	once
TGTGCCACCAAGCAGACTAGCGGTGGCACAGATACGCAGTATTTT	CATKQTSGGTDTQYF	TRBJ2-3	TRBV15	TRBD2	few
TGTGCCAGCACTAGCGGGAGACATGAGCAGTTCTTC	CASTSGRHEQFF	TRBJ2-1	TRBV6-6	TRBD2	.
TGTGCCAGCAGTTACTCTGGCGGGGGGTACAATGAGCAGTTCTTC	CASSYSGGGYNEQFF	TRBJ2-1	TRBV6-6	TRBD2	few
TGTGCCAGCAGCGTTGGTAGCGGTCCCTACGAACAGTACTTC	CASSVGSGPYEQYF	TRBJ2-7	TRBV9	.	.
TGTGCCAGCAGCTTAAGCTCCTACTCCTACGAGCAGTACTTC	CASSLSSYSYEQYF	TRBJ2-7	TRBV7-9	.	.
TGTGCCAGTATAGGGGGGGTGACAAACTATGGCTACACCTTC	CASIGGVTNYGYTF	TRBJ1-2	TRBV6-5	.	once
TGTGCCAGCAGTCCTCTGGCGGGCTATGGGAACGAGCAGTACTTC	CASSPLAGYGNEQYF	TRBJ2-7	TRBV6-5	.	.
TGTGCCAGTAGTATAGACCGACTCGGACCCCAGCATTTT	CASSIDRLGPQHF	TRBJ1-5	TRBV19	.	.
TGTGCCAGCAGCTTACCCGGGAGCGGCACAGATACGCAGTATTTT	CASSLPGSGTDTQYF	TRBJ2-3	TRBV7-9	.	few
TGTGCCAGTAGCGAAGGGAGGGCCCCGATCAGGGGCTACACCTTC	CASSEGRAPIRGYTF	TRBJ1-2	TRBV28	.	.
TGTGCCAGCAGCTTAGCTGGACAGGGCAATGAGCAGTTCTTC	CASSLAGQGNEQFF	TRBJ2-1	TRBV11-2	TRBD1	.
TGCGCCAGCGTCGAGCAGGGCCAATCCACAGATACGCAGTATTTT	CASVEQGQSTDTQYF	TRBJ2-3	TRBV5-1	.	.
TGCGCCAGCAGCCTTGGTCCCGGGACAGGGTCCGGGGCCAACGTCCTGACTTTC	CASSLGPGTGSGANVLTF	TRBJ2-6	TRBV5-1	TRBD1	.
TGCGCCAGCAGACCTGTGGGCTCTTCTGGAAACACCATATATTTT	CASRPVGSSGNTIYF	TRBJ1-3	TRBV5-1	.	.
TGTGCCAGCAGCTTAGCCTGGACAGGAAAAGGCGGCTACACCTTC	CASSLAWTGKGGYTF	TRBJ1-2	TRBV7-9	TRBD1	.
TGCGCCAGCAGCTTGGCCCTAGAAGAGACCCAGTACTTC	CASSLALEETQYF	TRBJ2-5	TRBV5-1	.	.
TGTGCCAGCAGCTTGTTGCAGGGGTCGCGGAACACTGAAGCTTTCTTT	CASSLLQGSRNTEAFF	TRBJ1-1	TRBV5-4	.	few
TGTGCCAGCAGCTTACTAGCGGGAGTAGTTAGAGAGACCCAGTACTTC	CASSLLAGVVRETQYF	TRBJ2-5	TRBV11-2	TRBD2	.
TGTGCCAGCAGCGTAGCGGGACTAGCGGGCTTACAAGAGGCCCAGTACTTC	CASSVAGLAGLQEAQYF	TRBJ2-5	TRBV9	TRBD2	few
TGCAGCGTGATAACTAGCGGGGGGAGCTCCTACAATGAGCAGTTCTTC	CSVITSGGSSYNEQFF	TRBJ2-1	TRBV29-1	TRBD2	.
TGTGCTAGTGCCGCCGGACAGGCGATCTCCAAAAACATTCAGTACTTC	CASAAGQAISKNIQYF	TRBJ2-4	TRBV12-5	TRBD1	.
TGTGCCAGCAGTTACTTGACTAGCGGGAAAATTTACGAGCAGTACTTC	CASSYLTSGKIYEQYF	TRBJ2-7	TRBV6-5	TRBD2	.
TGTGCCAGCAGTTCCCTAGCGGGCCAAGAGACCCAGTACTTC	CASSSLAGQETQYF	TRBJ2-5	TRBV2	TRBD2	many
TGTGCCAGCAGTCCGAGTCAATCTGGGGCCAACGTCCTGACTTTC	CASSPSQSGANVLTF	TRBJ2-6	TRBV6-1	.	.
TGTGCCAGCAGTTCCACAGGGCCCGCGACGAGCACCGGGGAGCTGTTTTTT	CASSSTGPATSTGELFF	TRBJ2-2	TRBV28	.	.